The 19 T cell receptor beta chains listed next were all sequenced from one sample in a study of CD8 T cells in ankylosing spondylitis. Broader study findings: For ankylosing spondylitis blood, a TCR beta motif of 7 or 8 highly homologous variants appeared characteristic.

Each CDR3 protein is one row after TCRdb ran MiXCR on the 5' RACE reads. The data show roughly 450,000 distinct CDR3 sequences, roughly 26% seen once. The antigens of these receptors remain unknown. Input material: blood, either unsorted or a sorted T cell fraction (not recorded which). The receptors were gathered from a male donor with ankylosing spondylitis.

This clonotype was detected a few times. The chain links TRBV5-5 to TRBJ2-1, with unresolved D. Germline V gene data show CDR1 as SGHKS and CDR2 as YYEKEE (reference sequence). V lost 4 bases to trimming and J lost 4 bases, with 12 bases between them. The CDR3 has 14 residues. The CDR3 spells CASSRDPGYNEQFF. CDR3 DNA: TGTGCCAGCAGCCGTGATCCAGGTTACAATGAGCAGTTCTTC. Based on the CDR3 plus reference TRBV5-5 and TRBJ2-1, the full variable domain is DAGVTQSPTHLIKTRGQQVTLRCSPISGHKSVSWYQQVLGQGPQFIFQYYEKEERGRGNFPDRFSARQFPNYSSELNVNALLLGDSALYLCASSRDPGYNEQFFGPGTRLTVL.

A few counts support this clonotype. This chain joins TRBV5-1 and TRBJ2-5; D unclear. Looked up from germline, CDR1 is SGHRS and CDR2 is YFSETQ. The V end lost 4 bases, the J end lost 2 bases, and 6 bases lay between the germline ends. The CDR3 sequence is 12 residues long. CDR3 DNA: TGCGCCAGCAGCATTACTCAAGAGACCCAGTACTTC. This codes for CASSITQETQYF.

This clonotype was observed a few times. This chain joins TRBV12-3 or TRBV12-4 and TRBJ1-3, with TRBD1 as a possible D gene (5 bases). The ends were cut back, 3 bases at V and 2 bases at J, with 8 bases in the middle. The CDR3 consists of 14 residues. The CDR3 DNA reads as TGTGCCAGCAGTTTTGCAGGGACTGGAAACACCATATATTTT. Protein product: CASSFAGTGNTIYF.

This clonotype has just a few counts. The rearrangement links TRBV20-1 to TRBJ2-3; 7 positions match TRBD2. Trimming took 5 bases from V and 3 from J; bases not matched to a gene: 5. Per germline, CDR1 DFQATT and CDR2 SNEGSKA (reference sequence). This CDR3 has 13 amino acids. As DNA, the CDR3 is TGCAGTGCTGTAGTTAGCGGGACAGATACGCAGTATTTT. As protein: CSAVVSGTDTQYF.

This chain links TRBV20-1 with TRBJ2-1; 7 bases match TRBD2. The length of the CDR3 is 16 residues. V shed 1 base and J 6 bases; nucleotides not matched to a gene: 12. Germline CDR1 and CDR2: DFQATT and SNEGSKA (reference sequence). The CDR3 sequence is CSARGLWSSGVNEQFF. CDR3 coding DNA: TGCAGTGCTAGAGGGTTGTGGTCTAGCGGAGTCAATGAGCAGTTCTTC.

The gene calls are TRBV10-3 and TRBJ2-7; 7 nucleotides match TRBD1. This CDR3 has 15 amino acids. The germline V gene has CDR1 ENHRY and CDR2 SYGVKD. The junction had 8 bases not matched to a gene; V was cut back by 4 bases and J by 2 bases. The CDR3 bases are TGTGCCATCAGTGGTTCGACAGGGCCGACCTACGAGCAGTACTTC. This encodes CAISGSTGPTYEQYF.

The table lists this clonotype with a few counts. The chain combines TRBV11-2 with TRBJ1-4; D might be TRBD1 (5 bases). Germline CDR1 SGHAT, CDR2 FQNNGV. The CDR3 sequence is 15 residues long. Trimming shortened V by 3 bases and J by 1 base, and 9 bases separated the two germline ends. The CDR3 DNA reads TGTGCCAGCAGCTTCTCCAGGGTAACTAATGAAAAACTGTTTTTT. Translating gives CASSFSRVTNEKLFF.

This clonotype occurred once. The V gene is TRBV7-2, the J gene TRBJ2-3, with D maybe TRBD1 (5 bases). CDR3 size: 13 residues. Trimming shortened V by 5 bases and J by 6 bases, and 12 bases separated the two germline ends. The germline V gene encodes CDR1 SGHTA and CDR2 FQGNSA. The CDR3 loop reads CASSPRPGDTQYF. In DNA, the CDR3 is TGTGCCAGCAGCCCGAGACCAGGGGATACGCAGTATTTT.

The chain combines TRBV6-4 with TRBJ2-1; TRBD2 matches 7 bases. Trimming at V came to 3 bases and at J to 2 bases, leaving 4 bases not matched to a gene. Germline CDR1 and CDR2: MRHNA and SNTAGT. CDR3 length: 15 residues. In DNA form, the CDR3 reads TGTGCCAGCAGTGAATTAGCGGGCCCCTACAATGAGCAGTTCTTC. Its protein product is CASSELAGPYNEQFF.

This clonotype was counted a few times. The chain links TRBV11-2 to TRBJ2-1, with TRBD2 matching over 7 bases. CDR1 SGHAT and CDR2 FQNNGV come from the germline V gene. V was clipped by 2 bases and J by 0 bases; unmatched bases: 1. The CDR3 consists of 15 residues. The CDR3 sequence is CASSLQRGSYNEQFF. For the CDR3, the DNA is TGTGCCAGCAGCTTACAGCGGGGCTCCTACAATGAGCAGTTCTTC.

The V and J genes are TRBV20-1 and TRBJ2-3, with 7 bases fitting TRBD1. The J segment lost 3 bases and the V segment lost 6 bases, leaving 6 bases of the junction unmatched. The CDR3 covers 13 residues. Germline CDR1 and CDR2: DFQATT and SNEGSKA (reference sequence). The CDR3 sequence: CSAPGQITDTQYF. CDR3 coding DNA: TGCAGTGCACCGGGACAGATAACAGATACGCAGTATTTT.

This clonotype was observed a few times. The CDR3 DNA reads TGCAGTGCTAGAGCTCCGAACCGGGACAGTGAAGCTTTCTTT. This codes for CSARAPNRDSEAFF. The chain uses TRBV20-1 and TRBJ1-1; TRBD1 agrees at 7 bases. Unmatched junction bases numbered 9, after V lost 1 base and J lost 7 bases. The CDR3 has 14 residues. Germline CDR1 DFQATT, CDR2 SNEGSKA (reference sequence).

This clonotype was found a few times. CDR3 region: CASSQDSVSANVLTF. The CDR3 bases are TGTGCCAGCAGCCAGGACAGCGTCTCAGCCAACGTCCTGACTTTC. The chain has TRBV3-1 and TRBJ2-6; D might be TRBD1 (6 bases). The V and J ends lost 3 bases and 7 bases respectively, with 13 bases between them. The CDR3 extends over 15 amino acids. Germline values: CDR1 LGHDT, CDR2 YNNKEL (reference sequence).

The table lists this clonotype with a few counts. The rearrangement uses TRBV6-2 or TRBV6-3 and TRBJ2-7, with TRBD2 identical over 10 bases. This CDR3 contains 16 residues. Germline V CDR1 and CDR2: MNHEY, SVGEGT. V shed 5 bases and J 3 bases; nucleotides not matched to a gene: 10. In DNA form, the CDR3 reads TGTGCCAGCAGTCTTGCTAGCGGGAGAAATGGCTACGAGCAGTACGTC. Its translation is CASSLASGRNGYEQYV.

This clonotype was seen only a few times. The chain uses TRBV25-1 and TRBJ2-7; weak D call: TRBD1 (6 bases). V was clipped by 6 bases and J by 3 bases, with 12 bases between them. The germline CDR1 and CDR2 sequences are MGHDK and SYGVNS. CDR3 length equals 13 residues. The CDR3 DNA sequence: TGTGCCAGCAGCCTCGTGACAGGCTACGAGCAGTACTTC. Protein: CASSLVTGYEQYF.

This clonotype was seen a handful of times. This chain links TRBV10-3 with TRBJ1-1, with D uncertain. The V and J ends lost 4 bases and 5 bases respectively, with 14 bases between them. The CDR3 has 14 residues. Germline CDR1 reads ENHRY; CDR2 reads SYGVKD. The CDR3 is CAISVTGKTTEAFF. CDR3 nucleotide sequence: TGTGCCATCAGTGTTACCGGCAAGACTACTGAAGCTTTCTTT.

This clonotype was observed a handful of times. The CDR3 region has the DNA TGTGCCAGCAGCTTATTTACGGCAGGGAGCACTGAAGCTTTCTTT. It encodes CASSLFTAGSTEAFF. The chain combines TRBV7-2 with TRBJ1-1, with D perhaps matching TRBD1 (5 bases). The germline gives CDR1 SGHTA, CDR2 FQGNSA. V lost 2 bases, J lost 4 bases, and 14 bases lay in between. CDR3 length: 15 residues.

This sequence joins TRBV12-3 or TRBV12-4 and TRBJ2-3; D unresolved. The CDR3 runs 15 residues. V dropped 3 bases and J dropped 4 bases, with 14 bases sitting between them. The CDR3 protein is CASSFSGRRPDTQYF. The CDR3 DNA reads TGTGCCAGCAGTTTTAGTGGTAGACGCCCAGATACGCAGTATTTT.

This sequence joins TRBV11-2 and TRBJ1-1; D unresolved. CDR1 is SGHAT, CDR2 FQNNGV, per germline. V was clipped by 8 bases and J by 0 bases, with 13 bases between them. The CDR3 has 14 residues. As DNA, the CDR3 is TGTGCCAGCGCCATGAGCCTAATGAACACTGAAGCTTTCTTT. The encoded protein is CASAMSLMNTEAFF.